The 18 T cell receptor beta chains presented below share a single source sample, sequenced in a study of T cell clones after liver transplantation. Clones were read by immunoSEQ multiplex PCR, and TCRdb kept only the in-frame ones, dropping some. In the table there are just under 9,500 clones, 60% to 80% of which are singletons. Sample: CD8+ T cells from blood, taken at the 22-month timepoint. The source is a human patient who received a liver transplant. Some of the T cells may derive from the graft donor.

The genes are TRBV6-5 and TRBJ1-1; D not resolved. The CDR3 has 14 residues. The V end was cut by 3 bases, the J end by 0 bases, with 8 bases between. CDR1 and CDR2 from the germline V gene are MNHEY and SVGAGI. CDR3 sequence: CASSYGNMNTEAFF. CDR3 DNA sequence: TGTGCCAGCAGTTATGGAAATATGAACACTGAAGCTTTCTTT.

This rearrangement joins TRBV28 to TRBJ1-2; 9 positions agree with TRBD1. The length of the CDR3 is 12 residues. Trimming took 6 bases from V and 8 from J; bases not matched to a gene: 4. In germline, CDR1 is MDHEN, CDR2 SYDVKM. The CDR3 loop reads CASSHRGQGYTF. DNA for the CDR3: TGTGCCAGCAGCCACAGGGGGCAAGGCTACACCTTC.

This rearrangement joins TRBV18 to TRBJ1-5, with unresolved D. V shed 4 bases and J shed 9 bases, with 10 bases lying between them. The CDR3 is 12 amino acids. Germline loops: CDR1 KGHSH, CDR2 LQKENI. The CDR3 nucleotides read TGTGCCAGCTCACAGGACGCGAGGCCCCAGCATTTT. Residues: CASSQDARPQHF.

This chain joins TRBV19 and TRBJ1-6; D is unclear. V was pared by 3 bases and J by 10 bases, with 13 bases between. The CDR3 loop spans 14 amino acids. Germline lookup yields CDR1 LNHDA and CDR2 SQIVND (reference sequence). The CDR3 is CASSIVLVVSPLHF. CDR3 bases: TGTGCCAGTAGTATTGTCTTGGTTGTCTCACCCCTCCACTTT.

In this sample, this clone is large. The genes are TRBV5-4 and TRBJ1-1; D not certain. CDR1 is SGHNT and CDR2 is YYREEE in the germline V gene (reference sequence). The CDR3 runs to 13 residues. Trimming cost V 5 bases and J 1 base, with 9 bases left between them. The CDR3 region has the DNA TGTGCCAGCAGGTTCGGCGGGAACACTGAAGCTTTCTTT. The encoded protein is CASRFGGNTEAFF.

The rearrangement links TRBV5-4 to TRBJ2-3; 10 bases line up with TRBD2. This CDR3 spans 15 amino acids. V lost 4 bases to trimming and J lost 2 bases; unmatched junction nucleotides: 4. Germline assignment: CDR1 SGHNT and CDR2 YYREEE (reference sequence). The DNA of the CDR3 is TGTGCCAGCAGCCTTAGCGGGGGGATCACAGATACGCAGTATTTT. Translation gives CASSLSGGITDTQYF.

V usage is TRBV27 and J usage is TRBJ1-5; a possible D gene is TRBD1 (5 bases). The CDR3 consists of 15 residues. Germline CDR1 MNHEY, CDR2 SMNVEV (reference sequence). Trimming took 3 bases from V and 0 from J, leaving 9 bases between them. In DNA, the CDR3 is TGTGCCAGCAGTTTGGGGGTGGGTAGCAATCAGCCCCAGCATTTT. Translated, it gives CASSLGVGSNQPQHF.

This clone was found once. The rearrangement links TRBV2 to TRBJ1-6; tentatively, D is TRBD1 (5 bases). The germline V gene has CDR1 SNHLY and CDR2 FYNNEI. The CDR3 length is 17 residues. V lost 0 bases, J lost 8 bases, and 17 bases lay in between. The CDR3 here is CASSEAPRTGADSPLHF. The CDR3 nucleotides read TGTGCCAGCAGTGAAGCCCCACGAACAGGTGCAGATTCACCCCTCCACTTT.

The chain carries TRBV28 and TRBJ2-7; 7 nucleotides match TRBD1. Germline values: CDR1 MDHEN, CDR2 SYDVKM. The CDR3 is 13 amino acids. Germline trimming cut 2 bases from V and 3 bases from J; bases unmatched to any gene: 1. CDR3 residues: CASSLAGGYEQYF. The CDR3 DNA reads as TGTGCCAGCAGTTTAGCAGGGGGCTACGAGCAGTACTTC.

The CDR3 coding sequence is TGTGCCAGCAGCTTCGGACAGGGTATCATTCAGTACTTC. Amino acids: CASSFGQGIIQYF. This chain links TRBV7-9 with TRBJ2-4, with 8 bases aligning to TRBD1. The CDR3 extends over 13 amino acids. Losses at the gene ends were 3 bases for V and 9 bases for J; bases not matched to a gene: 4. CDR1 SEHNR and CDR2 FQNEAQ come from the germline V gene (reference sequence).

The J gene is TRBJ1-1, the V gene TRBV21-1; the table's D call TRBD1 went unverified against the DNA. TRBV21-1 constitutes a pseudogene. The CDR3 runs 21 residues. Here the CDR3 DNA reads TGTGCCAGCAGCCCATATCAGGACAGGGGAGAGATTTTCCTCTTGAACACTGAAGCTTTCTTT. Translating it yields CASSPYQDRGEIFLLNTEAFF.

DNA of the CDR3: TGTGCCAGCGAGGACAGGGCCTCCATCTTCTCCTACGAGCAGTACTTC. It codes for CASEDRASIFSYEQYF. This sequence joins TRBV2 and TRBJ2-7; 8 positions agree with TRBD1. V shed 8 bases, J shed 0 bases, and the junction held 12 bases outside the gene matches. This CDR3 contains 16 residues. Germline loops: CDR1 SNHLY, CDR2 FYNNEI. Filled out from reference TRBV2 and TRBJ2-7, the complete variable domain reads EPEVTQTPSHQVTQMGQEVILRCVPISNHLYFYWYRQILGQKVEFLVSFYNNEISEKSEIFDDQFSVERPDGSNFTLKIRSTKLEDSAMYFCASEDRASIFSYEQYFGPGTRLTVT.

This clone has a single count. V usage is TRBV19 and J usage is TRBJ2-6; the D gene is possibly TRBD2 (6 bases). From germline, CDR1 is LNHDA and CDR2 SQIVND (reference sequence). This CDR3 is 14 amino acids long. Trimming shortened V by 9 bases and J by 3 bases, and 12 bases separated the two germline ends. CDR3 loop: CASTTDYGANVLTF. The CDR3 nucleotides read TGTGCCAGCACCACGGACTATGGGGCCAACGTCCTGACTTTC.

This clone came up a few times. CDR3 coding DNA: TGTGCCAGCAGCTCAGGACAGGGGCTGACAATGAACACTGAAGCTTTCTTT. Translated: CASSSGQGLTMNTEAFF. This chain uses TRBV5-4 with TRBJ1-1; TRBD1 agrees at 9 bases. The V and J ends lost 3 bases and 0 bases, in that order; junction bases with no gene match: 9. Germline V gene lookup returns CDR1 SGHNT and CDR2 YYREEE (reference sequence). The CDR3 has 17 residues.

The chain carries TRBV19 and TRBJ1-1, with 11 bases that match TRBD1. Per germline, CDR1 LNHDA and CDR2 SQIVND (reference sequence). The CDR3 is 13 amino acids. With V trimmed by 6 bases and J by 14 bases, 11 bases remained unmatched. The CDR3 region has the DNA TGTGCCAGTAGGATACCGGGACAGGGGGTAACCTTCTTT. Translating it yields CASRIPGQGVTFF.

The V gene is TRBV9, the J gene TRBJ1-2, with D possibly TRBD1 on 6 matching bases. The ends were cut back, 0 bases at V and 4 bases at J, with 10 bases in the middle. Germline values: CDR1 SGDLS, CDR2 YYNGEE. CDR3 length: 14 residues. The CDR3 nucleotides read TGTGCCAGCAGCGTAGAAAGGGGGGGCTATGGCTACACCTTC. It is translated as CASSVERGGYGYTF.

This rearrangement joins TRBV10-3 to TRBJ2-3, with 9 bases fitting TRBD1. The germline gives CDR1 ENHRY, CDR2 SYGVKD. This CDR3 contains 18 residues. The V segment lost 0 bases and the J segment 2 bases; nucleotides outside the gene matches: 9. The CDR3 DNA reads TGTGCCATCAGTGAGTCGAGAGGGACAGGGACGTTCACAGATACGCAGTATTTT. Translation: CAISESRGTGTFTDTQYF.

This chain links TRBV7-8 with TRBJ2-2; TRBD2 aligns across 10 bases. CDR3 length equals 16 residues. With 5 bases clipped from V and 7 bases from J, the junction kept 10 bases outside the gene matches. Germline V CDR1 and CDR2: SGHVS, FQNEAQ. CDR3 sequence reads: CASSPVRAGGLGELFF. The DNA of the CDR3 is TGTGCCAGCAGCCCGGTACGAGCGGGGGGGCTCGGGGAGCTGTTTTTT.